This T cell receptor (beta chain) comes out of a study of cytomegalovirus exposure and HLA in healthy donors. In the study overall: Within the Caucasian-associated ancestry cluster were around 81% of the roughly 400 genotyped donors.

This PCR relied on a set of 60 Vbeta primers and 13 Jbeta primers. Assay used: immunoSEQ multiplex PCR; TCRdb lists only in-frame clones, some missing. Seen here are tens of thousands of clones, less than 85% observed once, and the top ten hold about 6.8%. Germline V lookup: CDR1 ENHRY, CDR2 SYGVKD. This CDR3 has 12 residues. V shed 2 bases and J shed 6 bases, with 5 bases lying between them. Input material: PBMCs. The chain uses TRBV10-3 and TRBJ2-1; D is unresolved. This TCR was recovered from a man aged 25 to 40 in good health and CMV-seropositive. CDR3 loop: CAISEQANEQFF. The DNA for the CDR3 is TGTGCCATCAGTGAGCAGGCCAATGAGCAGTTCTTC.